These T cell receptor beta chains were read from a single sample in a study of cytomegalovirus exposure and HLA in healthy donors. Libraries were prepared by immunoSEQ multiplex PCR; TCRdb keeps only in-frame clonotypes and omits some of them. The repertoire includes about 130,000 clones, about 70% of them detected once, and 2.5% to 3.5% sits in the top ten. The source material was PBMCs. The receptors shown here come from a man aged 40-50 years in good health and CMV-seronegative. Both conserved end residues are part of each CDR3. D genes are given only for firm matches. Not all rows give a size; the values are once, few, many and, for expanded clones, a class.

clone_size: -
d_call: TRBD2
j_call: TRBJ2-3
v_call: TRBV7-8
cdr3_nt: TGTGCCAGCAGCAAGCGGGAGGGCACAGATACGCAGTATTTT
cdr3_aa: CASSKREGTDTQYF

clone_size: -
d_call: -
j_call: TRBJ2-1
v_call: TRBV27
cdr3_nt: TGTGCCAGCAGTTCCAGCGACCCGAAGGAGCAGTTCTTC
cdr3_aa: CASSSSDPKEQFF

clone_size: -
d_call: -
j_call: TRBJ1-2
v_call: TRBV7-8
cdr3_nt: TGTGCCAGCAGCTTAGACAGGGCGGGCTACACCTTC
cdr3_aa: CASSLDRAGYTF

clone_size: -
d_call: -
j_call: TRBJ1-2
v_call: TRBV9
cdr3_nt: TGTGCCAGCAGCGTCAGGTCTGACCGCTATGGCTACACCTTC
cdr3_aa: CASSVRSDRYGYTF

clone_size: -
d_call: -
j_call: TRBJ1-6
v_call: TRBV6-1
cdr3_nt: TGTGCCAGCAGGCCTCTTGTGGGGGGGAATTCACCCCTCCACTTT
cdr3_aa: CASRPLVGGNSPLHF

clone_size: few
d_call: -
j_call: TRBJ2-7
v_call: TRBV5-1
cdr3_nt: TGCGCCAGCAAGCGGCGCCGACACAGGGATACCTACGAGCAGTACTTC
cdr3_aa: CASKRRRHRDTYEQYF

clone_size: -
d_call: TRBD1
j_call: TRBJ1-5
v_call: TRBV12-5
cdr3_nt: TGTGCTAGTGGATCCGACAGGGAGAAACAGCCCCAGCATTTT
cdr3_aa: CASGSDREKQPQHF

clone_size: -
d_call: TRBD2
j_call: TRBJ2-3
v_call: TRBV5-1
cdr3_nt: TGCGCCAGCAGTTCCGGGACTAGCGGGAGCACAGATACGCAGTATTTT
cdr3_aa: CASSSGTSGSTDTQYF

clone_size: -
d_call: TRBD1
j_call: TRBJ1-1
v_call: TRBV11-3
cdr3_nt: TGTGCCAGCAGCGGAGGACAGGGAGTTATCACTGAAGCTTTCTTT
cdr3_aa: CASSGGQGVITEAFF

clone_size: few
d_call: TRBD1
j_call: TRBJ1-1
v_call: TRBV5-1
cdr3_nt: TGCGCCAGCAGTCGGACAGGGGGCACTGAAGCTTTCTTT
cdr3_aa: CASSRTGGTEAFF

clone_size: -
d_call: TRBD2
j_call: TRBJ2-3
v_call: TRBV5-1
cdr3_nt: TGCGCCAGCAGCGGACTAGCGGGGGGCACAGATACGCAGTATTTT
cdr3_aa: CASSGLAGGTDTQYF

clone_size: -
d_call: TRBD1
j_call: TRBJ2-7
v_call: TRBV10-1
cdr3_nt: TGCGCCAGGATATTGCACAGGGGCCAGACCTACGAGCAGTACTTC
cdr3_aa: CARILHRGQTYEQYF

clone_size: -
d_call: TRBD2
j_call: TRBJ2-1
v_call: TRBV7-9
cdr3_nt: TGTGCCAGCACCCCCGGCGGGGGGTCGGGCAATGAGCAGTTCTTC
cdr3_aa: CASTPGGGSGNEQFF

clone_size: -
d_call: -
j_call: TRBJ1-1
v_call: TRBV6-6
cdr3_nt: TGTGCCAGCGGCTCGTTAGCCTCTAACACTGAAGCTTTCTTT
cdr3_aa: CASGSLASNTEAFF

clone_size: -
d_call: -
j_call: TRBJ2-3
v_call: TRBV7-3
cdr3_nt: TGTGCCAGCAGACTCACAGGGGGGGCAGATACGCAGTATTTT
cdr3_aa: CASRLTGGADTQYF

clone_size: -
d_call: -
j_call: TRBJ2-7
v_call: TRBV30
cdr3_nt: TGTGCCTGGACCCGGGGCTCCTACGAGCAGTACTTC
cdr3_aa: CAWTRGSYEQYF

clone_size: few
d_call: TRBD1
j_call: TRBJ1-1
v_call: TRBV6-6
cdr3_nt: TGTGCCAGCAGTTACTATCCGCAGGGGGGCCGCACTGAAGCTTTCTTT
cdr3_aa: CASSYYPQGGRTEAFF

clone_size: -
d_call: TRBD1
j_call: TRBJ2-7
v_call: TRBV25-1
cdr3_nt: TGTGCCAGCAGTGACTGGACAGGGAGCTACGAGCAGTACTTC
cdr3_aa: CASSDWTGSYEQYF

clone_size: few
d_call: -
j_call: TRBJ2-5
v_call: TRBV7-3
cdr3_nt: TGTGCCAGCAGCTTAACGGGCCAGAGCCAAGAGACCCAGTACTTC
cdr3_aa: CASSLTGQSQETQYF

clone_size: -
d_call: TRBD1
j_call: TRBJ1-3
v_call: TRBV7-9
cdr3_nt: TGTGCCAGCAGCTTATTCACGACAGGGGAAAGAAACACCATATATTTT
cdr3_aa: CASSLFTTGERNTIYF

clone_size: few
d_call: -
j_call: TRBJ2-5
v_call: TRBV13
cdr3_nt: TGTGCCAGCAGCCCCGACAACCGAGAGACCCAGTACTTC
cdr3_aa: CASSPDNRETQYF

clone_size: -
d_call: -
j_call: TRBJ1-1
v_call: TRBV7-8
cdr3_nt: TGTGCCAGCAGCTTAATCCGGGACACTGAAGCTTTCTTT
cdr3_aa: CASSLIRDTEAFF

clone_size: -
d_call: -
j_call: TRBJ1-1
v_call: TRBV30
cdr3_nt: TGTGCCTGGAGTGTTTTTGGTACAGTGAACACTGAAGCTTTCTTT
cdr3_aa: CAWSVFGTVNTEAFF

clone_size: -
d_call: -
j_call: TRBJ1-5
v_call: TRBV6-1
cdr3_nt: TGTGCCAGCAGTGGGACAGCAGTTAGCAATCAGCCCCAGCATTTT
cdr3_aa: CASSGTAVSNQPQHF

clone_size: -
d_call: TRBD1
j_call: TRBJ2-7
v_call: TRBV11-3
cdr3_nt: TGTGCCGGCAGCTTAGATCAATCAGGGACAGGGAGAATCTACGAGCAGTACTTC
cdr3_aa: CAGSLDQSGTGRIYEQYF

clone_size: -
d_call: -
j_call: TRBJ1-5
v_call: TRBV28
cdr3_nt: TGTGCCAGCAGTTTACTACTTCAGCCCCAGCATTTT
cdr3_aa: CASSLLLQPQHF

clone_size: -
d_call: TRBD1
j_call: TRBJ1-5
v_call: TRBV2
cdr3_nt: TGTGCCAGCGGACCTTCGACAGGGCGCAATCAGCCCCAGCATTTT
cdr3_aa: CASGPSTGRNQPQHF